The 14 T cell receptor beta chains given below trace back to one sample, sequenced in a study of blood T cell repertoires in COVID-19. Generated by immunoSEQ multiplex PCR, the TCRdb table keeps only in-frame clones and is missing some. The table shows 140,000 to 150,000 clones, with around nine tenths occurring only once. Input material: peripheral blood. The receptors derive from a woman between 50 and 59 years old with acute or convalescent COVID-19.

V gene TRBV12-3 or TRBV12-4 combines with J gene TRBJ2-7, with unresolved D. The CDR3 loop spans 13 amino acids. V dropped 3 bases and J dropped 5 bases, with 11 bases sitting between them. The CDR3 spells CASSFKRSDEQYF. CDR3 nucleotides: TGTGCCAGCAGTTTTAAGAGGAGCGACGAGCAGTACTTC.

This chain uses TRBV15 with TRBJ1-2; tentative D call: TRBD1 (5 bases). V lost 0 bases to trimming and J lost 2 bases, with 10 bases between them. Per germline, CDR1 LNHNV and CDR2 YYDKDF (reference sequence). The CDR3 has 15 residues. CDR3 DNA sequence: TGTGCCACCAGCAGAGAGGGAGGGGCAAACTATGGCTACACCTTC. Its translation: CATSREGGANYGYTF. The full variable domain, in which reference TRBV15 and TRBJ1-2 provide the parts outside the CDR3, is DAMVIQNPRYQVTQFGKPVTLSCSQTLNHNVMYWYQQKSSQAPKLLFHYYDKDFNNEADTPDNFQSRRPNTSFCFLDIRSPGLGDTAMYLCATSREGGANYGYTFGSGTRLTVV.

The chain joins TRBV6-5 to TRBJ2-1, with no clear D. The ends were cut back, 9 bases at V and 7 bases at J, with 13 bases in the middle. The germline gives CDR1 MNHEY, CDR2 SVGAGI. There are 12 residues in the CDR3. CDR3 loop: CASISWANEQFF. CDR3 sequence (DNA): TGTGCCAGTATATCGTGGGCGAATGAGCAGTTCTTC.

V usage is TRBV6-1 and J usage is TRBJ2-7; no firm D call. V lost 2 bases to trimming and J lost 1 base, with 3 bases between them. Germline CDR1 and CDR2: MNHNS and SASEGT. This CDR3 has 12 residues. The CDR3 sequence: CASSEHSYEQYF. CDR3 DNA sequence: TGTGCCAGCAGTGAACATTCCTACGAGCAGTACTTC.

This chain links TRBV6-5 with TRBJ1-2; the D gene is possibly TRBD1 (6 bases). The V gene's germline CDR1 is MNHEY and CDR2 SVGAGI. The length of the CDR3 is 13 residues. Deletions cut 6 bases from V and 4 bases from J, with 12 bases between. The CDR3 sequence: CASSTGWSYGYTF. CDR3 in DNA: TGTGCCAGCAGCACAGGGTGGAGCTATGGCTACACCTTC.

V usage is TRBV7-8 and J usage is TRBJ1-3; 8 bases map to TRBD1. CDR1 and CDR2 (germline): SGHVS, FQNEAQ. The CDR3 length is 16 residues. Losses at the gene ends were 4 bases for V and 2 bases for J; bases not matched to a gene: 7. CDR3 residues: CASSSRTGSTGNTIYF. In nucleotides, the CDR3 is TGTGCCAGCAGCTCCCGGACAGGGAGCACTGGAAACACCATATATTTT.

This sequence joins TRBV7-3 and TRBJ2-2; 7 bases agree with TRBD2. The CDR3 extends over 16 amino acids. The J segment lost 5 bases and the V segment lost 4 bases, leaving 10 bases of the junction unmatched. CDR1 is SGHTA, CDR2 FQGTGA, per germline. CDR3 sequence reads: CASSWDSGGLTGELFF. As DNA, the CDR3 is TGTGCCAGCAGCTGGGATTCGGGAGGCCTTACCGGGGAGCTGTTTTTT.

V gene TRBV3-1 (or the pseudogene TRBV3-2) combines with J gene TRBJ1-2; 8 bases line up with TRBD1. Germline V lookup: CDR1 LGHDT, CDR2 YNNKEL (reference sequence). CDR3 size: 14 residues. Losses at the gene ends were 5 bases for V and 2 bases for J; bases not matched to a gene: 4. CDR3 sequence: CASSNRDRNYGYTF. CDR3 nucleotides: TGTGCCAGCAGCAACCGGGACAGGAACTATGGCTACACCTTC.

The chain joins TRBV5-4 to TRBJ2-2; TRBD1 is a possible D gene (6 bases). Germline V CDR1 and CDR2: SGHNT, YYREEE (reference sequence). CDR3 size: 13 residues. Trimming took 1 base from V and 5 from J, leaving 6 bases between them. The CDR3 DNA reads TGTGCCAGCAGCTTGCAGGGGACCGGGGAGCTGTTTTTT. The encoded protein is CASSLQGTGELFF.

V gene TRBV9 combines with J gene TRBJ1-2; 7 nucleotides align to TRBD1. V was clipped by 3 bases and J by 7 bases; unmatched bases: 12. Germline CDR1 is SGDLS and CDR2 is YYNGEE. The CDR3 is made up of 15 amino acids. CDR3 in DNA: TGTGCCAGCAGCGAAGGGTGGCAGGGGGTTGCTGGCTACACCTTC. As protein: CASSEGWQGVAGYTF.

V gene TRBV27 combines with J gene TRBJ1-1, with D possibly matching TRBD1 (6 bases). CDR1 is MNHEY, CDR2 SMNVEV, per germline (reference sequence). Trimming shortened V by 8 bases and J by 1 base, and 20 bases separated the two germline ends. The CDR3 covers 16 residues. CDR3 residues: CASWGKGQSWNTEAFF. The CDR3 bases are TGTGCCAGCTGGGGAAAAGGACAGTCCTGGAACACTGAAGCTTTCTTT.

CDR3 sequence reads: CASSYSYRGTGNTIYF. DNA of the CDR3: TGTGCCAGCAGTTACTCTTACAGGGGGACCGGAAACACCATATATTTT. The gene calls are TRBV6-5 and TRBJ1-3; 8 bases align to TRBD1. Germline V gene lookup returns CDR1 MNHEY and CDR2 SVGAGI. Trimming took 0 bases from V and 4 from J; bases not matched to a gene: 5. This CDR3 comprises 16 residues.

J is TRBJ1-2 and V is TRBV28, with 9 bases lining up with TRBD1. The CDR3 runs to 13 residues. With V trimmed by 7 bases and J by 8 bases, 8 bases remained unmatched. The germline V gene has CDR1 MDHEN and CDR2 SYDVKM. The CDR3 reads CASTTGGPNGYTF. CDR3 bases: TGTGCCAGCACCACAGGGGGCCCCAACGGCTACACCTTC.

V gene TRBV20-1 combines with J gene TRBJ2-7; D possibly corresponds to TRBD2 (6 bases). This CDR3 region has 14 residues. Trimming removed 3 bases from V and 3 bases from J, with 15 bases in between. The germline gives CDR1 DFQATT, CDR2 SNEGSKA (reference sequence). The CDR3 nucleotides are TGCAGTGCTAGTGGCCAGGGAGGCTTCTACGAGCAGTACTTC. Protein sequence: CSASGQGGFYEQYF.